These 22 T cell receptor beta chains were sequenced from one sample in a study of shared clonotypes between healthy human individuals (dated by TCRdb to about 2020). For the CD8 naive samples, CD45RO-negative cells were positively selected for CCR7, yielding a CD45RA+CCR7+ population from which TemRA cells were excluded. Library prep was done by the immunoSEQ multiplex PCR assay. TCRdb re-hosts the immuneACCESS table, in-frame sequences only. Its copies lack some clones; in the studies checked, an unresolved V gene accounts for under half of them, and the cause for the rest is not known. In this sample the table shows 2 million or so clones, around 96% of which occur a single time. The ten most abundant clones make up roughly 1% of the sample. Sequenced input: naive CD8+ T cells sorted from blood. The cell subset or site label here, explained by the study, means: CD45RA+CCR7+. The source is a man between 18 and 35 years old in good health.

The genes are TRBV27 and TRBJ2-6; D remains unclear. CDR3 length: 17 amino acids. Trimming left V 5 bases short and J 0 bases short, with 14 bases between. Germline CDR1 MNHEY, CDR2 SMNVEV (reference sequence). The CDR3 loop reads CASSPFAASSGANVLTF. Written as DNA, the CDR3 is TGTGCCAGCAGTCCTTTTGCGGCGAGCTCTGGGGCCAACGTCCTGACTTTC.

Turning to this clone: In the same sample, other DNA sequences code for this CDR3. V usage is TRBV6-5 and J usage is TRBJ1-2, with 11 nucleotides matching TRBD1. V gave up 5 bases and J gave up 4 bases; unmatched junction bases: 3. Germline-derived CDR1 and CDR2 are MNHEY and SVGAGI. This CDR3 contains 14 residues. The CDR3, as DNA: TGTGCCAGCAGTCCGGGACAGGGGGGCTATGGCTACACCTTC. This encodes CASSPGQGGYGYTF.

The CDR3 here is CASSVTIDEQYF. The CDR3 bases are TGTGCCAGCAGTGTCACGATTGACGAGCAGTACTTC. This chain links TRBV11-2 with TRBJ2-7; D unclear. In germline, CDR1 is SGHAT, CDR2 FQNNGV. CDR3 length: 12 residues. V lost 6 bases, J lost 5 bases, and 11 bases lay in between.

This clone occurred once. The chain has TRBV19 and TRBJ2-2; D is possibly TRBD2 (6 bases). This CDR3 contains 15 residues. Germline assignment: CDR1 LNHDA and CDR2 SQIVND (reference sequence). The germline V and J ends were trimmed by 10 bases and 4 bases, with 19 bases remaining between them. CDR3 sequence (DNA): TGTGCCATAGACCTCGGAGGGCCGGGCACCGGGGAGCTGTTTTTT. It specifies CAIDLGGPGTGELFF.

This clone came up once. The chain joins TRBV25-1 to TRBJ1-4; the D is unclear. V was pared by 4 bases and J by 8 bases, with 5 bases between. The length of the CDR3 is 11 residues. From germline, CDR1 is MGHDK and CDR2 SYGVNS. The DNA of the CDR3 is TGTGCCAGCAGTGTGCTCGAAAAACTGTTTTTT. This codes for CASSVLEKLFF.

This chain links TRBV7-9 with TRBJ2-6; 7 bases are shared with TRBD1. Per germline, CDR1 SEHNR and CDR2 FQNEAQ (reference sequence). V dropped 6 bases and J dropped 2; count of bases not matched to a gene: 16. The CDR3 consists of 19 residues. In DNA, the CDR3 is TGTGCCAGCAGGAGTACCGGTAGGGCAGGGGGAACTGGGGCCAACGTCCTGACTTTC. The encoded protein is CASRSTGRAGGTGANVLTF. The whole variable domain, remainder taken from reference TRBV7-9 and TRBJ2-6, is DTGVSQNPRHKITKRGQNVTFRCDPISEHNRLYWYRQTLGQGPEFLTYFQNEAQLEKSRLLSDRFSAERPKGSFSTLEIQRTEQGDSAMYLCASRSTGRAGGTGANVLTFGAGSRLTVL.

V is TRBV28 and J is TRBJ2-7; D might be TRBD1 (6 bases). Germline values: CDR1 MDHEN, CDR2 SYDVKM. The CDR3 sequence is 14 residues long. Trimming pared 7 bases from V and 0 bases from J, leaving 13 bases between. CDR3 sequence: CASIPQGSSYEQYF. The CDR3 nucleotides read TGTGCCAGCATTCCCCAGGGGAGCTCCTACGAGCAGTACTTC.

The J gene is TRBJ2-3, the V gene TRBV10-3, with 9 nucleotides matching TRBD2. Germline CDR1 ENHRY, CDR2 SYGVKD. This CDR3 has 18 residues. V gave up 5 bases and J gave up 2 bases; unmatched junction bases: 14. The CDR3 is CAISPGLAFTGDTDTQYF. Written as DNA, the CDR3 is TGTGCCATCAGTCCGGGACTAGCATTTACTGGTGACACAGATACGCAGTATTTT.

The chain has TRBV15 and TRBJ1-1; D not certain. Per the germline V gene, CDR1 is LNHNV and CDR2 is YYDKDF (reference sequence). The CDR3 has 12 residues. Deletions cut 5 bases from V and 3 bases from J, with 7 bases between. The CDR3: CATSGVYTEAFF. CDR3 nucleotides: TGTGCCACCAGCGGAGTATACACTGAAGCTTTCTTT.

The chain links TRBV29-1 to TRBJ2-7; D is possibly TRBD1 (6 bases). Germline lookup yields CDR1 SQVTM and CDR2 ANQGSEA. The ends were cut back, 8 bases at V and 4 bases at J, with 15 bases in the middle. The CDR3 totals 12 residues. The CDR3 region has the DNA TGCAGCACTCGGACAGCGACTTACGAGCAGTACTTC. Its protein product is CSTRTATYEQYF.

This CDR3 reads CASSSVGTGTYEQYF. CDR3 in DNA: TGTGCCAGCAGCTCCGTAGGGACCGGGACCTACGAGCAGTACTTC. This chain links TRBV27 with TRBJ2-7; either TRBD1 or TRBD2 may fit D (5 bases each). Germline V CDR1 and CDR2: MNHEY, SMNVEV (reference sequence). This CDR3 contains 15 residues. The V gene lost 6 bases and the J gene lost 2 bases, with 17 bases spanning the gap.

This chain connects TRBV2 to TRBJ2-7, with D possibly being TRBD1 or TRBD2 (5 bases each). Trimming pared 5 bases from V and 2 bases from J, leaving 13 bases between. The CDR3 contains 14 residues. Germline V gene lookup returns CDR1 SNHLY and CDR2 FYNNEI. CDR3 protein: CASSPGATPYEQYF. CDR3 bases: TGTGCCAGCAGTCCCGGGGCTACTCCCTACGAGCAGTACTTC. The full variable domain, rest sourced from reference TRBV2 and TRBJ2-7, is EPEVTQTPSHQVTQMGQEVILRCVPISNHLYFYWYRQILGQKVEFLVSFYNNEISEKSEIFDDQFSVERPDGSNFTLKIRSTKLEDSAMYFCASSPGATPYEQYFGPGTRLTVT.

This chain joins TRBV10-3 and TRBJ1-1, with unresolved D. The V end lost 3 bases, the J end lost 5 bases, and 16 bases lay between the germline ends. Germline V gives CDR1 ENHRY, CDR2 SYGVKD. This CDR3 is built from 15 residues. CDR3 sequence: CAISDGGFQPTEAFF. CDR3 nucleotides: TGTGCCATCAGTGATGGAGGGTTTCAGCCAACTGAAGCTTTCTTT.

This sequence joins TRBV6-6 and TRBJ1-5; D might be TRBD1 (5 bases). The ends were cut back, 1 base at V and 3 bases at J, with 13 bases in the middle. This CDR3 is 16 amino acids long. CDR1 MNHNY and CDR2 SVGAGI come from the germline V gene (reference sequence). The chain's CDR3 is CASSYWGVRDNQPQHF. The CDR3 DNA follows: TGTGCCAGCAGTTACTGGGGGGTTAGGGACAATCAGCCCCAGCATTTT.

This clone was counted a single time. The chain recombines TRBV30 with TRBJ1-3; no clear D gene. CDR3 size: 11 residues. Germline V lookup: CDR1 GTSNPN, CDR2 SVGIG (reference sequence). Trimming removed 8 bases at V and 3 bases at J, with 8 bases between. CDR3: CARGDGNTIYF. The CDR3 nucleotides read TGTGCCCGAGGCGATGGAAACACCATATATTTT.

The V call is TRBV7-8, the J call TRBJ2-7; no clear D. CDR1 SGHVS and CDR2 FQNEAQ come from the germline V gene. The CDR3 is 13 residues long. Trimming took 4 bases from V and 3 from J, leaving 10 bases between them. The DNA of the CDR3 is TGTGCCAGCAGCTATGGCAAAAACTACGAGCAGTACTTC. This sequence encodes CASSYGKNYEQYF.

This chain connects TRBV9 to TRBJ2-3, with D possibly TRBD2 on 6 matching bases. The CDR3 is 14 amino acids. Per the germline V gene, CDR1 is SGDLS and CDR2 is YYNGEE. Trimming removed 3 bases at V and 4 bases at J, with 12 bases between. The CDR3 loop reads CASSAPTRSDTQYF. Here the CDR3 DNA reads TGTGCCAGCAGCGCCCCGACTAGATCAGATACGCAGTATTTT.

This CDR3 is CASSPGRAQYF. The CDR3 bases are TGTGCCAGCAGTCCGGGGCGGGCCCAGTACTTC. This sequence joins TRBV6-5 and TRBJ2-5; D may correspond to TRBD1 or TRBD2 (5 bases each). Germline values: CDR1 MNHEY, CDR2 SVGAGI. The germline V and J ends were trimmed by 5 bases and 9 bases, with 10 bases remaining between them. This CDR3 spans 11 amino acids.

Concerning this clone: This specimen includes other DNA sequences encoding the same CDR3. The rearrangement links TRBV19 to TRBJ1-1; D is possibly TRBD1 (5 bases). This CDR3 comprises 13 residues. V shed 1 base and J shed 5 bases, with 8 bases lying between them. Germline values: CDR1 LNHDA, CDR2 SQIVND (reference sequence). In DNA form, the CDR3 reads TGTGCCAGTAGTATAGCGGAGGGGACTGAAGCTTTCTTT. This encodes CASSIAEGTEAFF.

DNA of the CDR3: TGTGCCAGCTCATCTCGACAGGGGACAGACTACGAGCAGTACTTC. Protein sequence: CASSSRQGTDYEQYF. The chain has TRBV18 and TRBJ2-7, with 8 bases aligning to TRBD1. The CDR3 totals 15 residues. The germline CDR1 and CDR2 sequences are KGHSH and LQKENI. The ends lost 5 bases at V and 3 bases at J; junction bases unmatched: 9.

The chain links TRBV25-1 to TRBJ1-2; D gene unclear. The CDR3 has 13 amino acids. Trimming took 2 bases from V and 6 from J, leaving 10 bases between them. Germline CDR1 MGHDK, CDR2 SYGVNS. CDR3 nucleotide sequence: TGTGCCAGCAGTGAACGTACACTGGATGGCTACACCTTC. This sequence encodes CASSERTLDGYTF.

This sequence joins TRBV10-3 and TRBJ1-2; weak D call: TRBD1 (5 bases). Germline V gives CDR1 ENHRY, CDR2 SYGVKD. The CDR3 sequence is 16 residues long. V was pared by 3 bases and J by 4 bases, with 18 bases between. Here the CDR3 DNA reads TGTGCCATCAGTGAAGGCAGGGAAAGATGGGGCTATGGCTACACCTTC. Translated: CAISEGRERWGYGYTF.